This TCR beta chain is from a study of blood T cell repertoires in COVID-19. Study details: PBMCs, B-cell-depleted T cells, or T cells provided the cDNA or gDNA that made up the material.

TCRdb's table, derived via immunoSEQ multiplex PCR, lists solely in-frame clones and lacks some. The table includes over 200,000 clones, about nine tenths detected once. CDR1 and CDR2 from the germline V gene are KGHSH and LQKENI. The ends lost 3 bases at V and 0 bases at J; junction bases unmatched: 2. The CDR3 totals 18 residues. Followed over time, Seattle patients had been enrolled while infection was active. Sequenced sample: peripheral blood. This sequence was found in a man aged 50 or older with COVID-19, enrolled during active disease. The chain recombines TRBV18 with TRBJ2-1; 16 nucleotides agree with TRBD2. The CDR3 here is CASSPGLAGGPSYNEQFF. The DNA for the CDR3 is TGTGCCAGCTCACCGGGACTAGCGGGAGGGCCCTCCTACAATGAGCAGTTCTTC.